The present entry profiles one T cell receptor beta chain with its context. Its target is unknown. The CDR3 sequence is 14 residues long. Germline lookup yields CDR1 SEHNR and CDR2 FQNEAQ (reference sequence). Trimming removed 5 bases from V and 4 bases from J, with 15 bases in between. These data are taken from a study of shared clonotypes between healthy human individuals. General observations from the study: Around 5.4% of naive CD4 clonotypes were common to a few donors. Naive subsets, compared against memory subsets, generally had larger estimated richness values.

The assay was carried out at the deep level. Authors' data handling: ImmunoSEQ junction-only sequences lacked quality scores, so their filtering differed. Sequenced by immunoSEQ multiplex PCR; TCRdb stores in-frame clones only, minus some. That table is the source of V, J and clone size, and D and trimming were worked out from the DNA. This sample has about 1,800,000 clones, with around 96% found just once. Naive-designated CD8 cells lacked CD45RO, were positively enriched for CCR7, and omitted terminally differentiated effector memory CD45RA+ cells. This clonotype originated in a man younger than 35 in good health. The chain uses TRBV7-9 and TRBJ2-7; maybe TRBD1 (6 bases). The source material was naive CD8+ T cells sorted from blood. The CDR3 reads CASSPPGDSYEQYF. CDR3 DNA sequence: TGTGCCAGCAGCCCGCCAGGGGATTCGTACGAGCAGTACTTC.